What follows are 26 T cell receptor beta chains derived from one specimen sequenced in a study of shared clonotypes between healthy human individuals. Profiled with immunoSEQ multiplex PCR; TCRdb holds only in-frame clones, not every one. This table holds roughly 520,000 clones, 90% to 97% found once. Sequencing input: naive CD4+ T cells sorted from blood. Sample subset: CD45RA+ positively selected. Receptors were obtained from a woman younger than 45 in good health.

The chain is built from TRBV5-4 and TRBJ2-2, with 7 bases fitting TRBD1. The CDR3 is 14 amino acids. With 5 bases clipped from V and 3 bases from J, the junction kept 4 bases outside the gene matches. CDR1 SGHNT and CDR2 YYREEE come from the germline V gene (reference sequence). CDR3 DNA sequence: TGTGCCAGCAGTTACAGGGGTGACACCGGGGAGCTGTTTTTT. Encoded protein: CASSYRGDTGELFF.

This clone came up once. The chain has TRBV27 and TRBJ1-1; unclear D gene. Germline V lookup: CDR1 MNHEY, CDR2 SMNVEV (reference sequence). Trimming pared 5 bases from V and 4 bases from J, leaving 17 bases between. The CDR3 length is 15 residues. This chain's CDR3 is CASSQRTWRSTEAFF. CDR3 DNA sequence: TGTGCCAGCAGTCAACGGACGTGGAGGAGCACTGAAGCTTTCTTT.

This clone was seen once. The chain has TRBV13 and TRBJ2-5; D is possibly TRBD2 (6 bases). Trimming took off 2 bases at V and 2 bases at J, with 15 bases between the two ends. This CDR3 contains 16 residues. The germline V gene encodes CDR1 PRHDT and CDR2 FYEKMQ (reference sequence). The CDR3 is CASSLRGLARQETQYF. The CDR3, as DNA: TGTGCCAGCAGCTTAAGAGGGCTAGCGCGACAAGAGACCCAGTACTTC.

With regard to this clone: Other DNA sequences in the same sample also yield this CDR3. The chain is built from TRBV28 and TRBJ1-2; D is ambiguous. Germline-derived CDR1 and CDR2 are MDHEN and SYDVKM. The CDR3 runs 12 residues. The V end was cut by 2 bases, the J end by 2 bases, with 3 bases between. The CDR3 bases are TGTGCCAGCAGTTTAGTGAACTATGGCTACACCTTC. The encoded protein is CASSLVNYGYTF.

This chain uses TRBV9 with TRBJ2-3, with D maybe TRBD2 (5 bases). Trimming took 6 bases from V and 0 from J, leaving 26 bases between them. This CDR3 is built from 19 residues. CDR1 SGDLS and CDR2 YYNGEE come from the germline V gene. The CDR3 sequence is CASNSNPSDLATSTDTQYF. CDR3 DNA: TGTGCCAGCAACTCTAATCCCTCCGACTTAGCGACTAGCACAGATACGCAGTATTTT. The entire variable domain, with the rest obtained from reference TRBV9 and TRBJ2-3, is as follows: DSGVTQTPKHLITATGQRVTLRCSPRSGDLSVYWYQQSLDQGLQFLIQYYNGEERAKGNILERFSAQQFPDLHSELNLSSLELGDSALYFCASNSNPSDLATSTDTQYFGPGTRLTVL.

The chain joins TRBV5-6 to TRBJ2-7; D unresolved. CDR1 is SGHDT, CDR2 YYEEEE, per germline. There are 12 residues in the CDR3. The germline V and J ends were trimmed by 1 base and 4 bases, with 6 bases remaining between them. CDR3 in DNA: TGTGCCAGCAGCTTGTTCGGGTACGAGCAGTACTTC. Protein sequence: CASSLFGYEQYF. Full variable domain (rest looked up from reference TRBV5-6 and TRBJ2-7): DAGVTQSPTHLIKTRGQQVTLRCSPKSGHDTVSWYQQALGQGPQFIFQYYEEEERQRGNFPDRFSGHQFPNYSSELNVNALLLGDSALYLCASSLFGYEQYFGPGTRLTVT.

The genes are TRBV2 and TRBJ2-1; D may be TRBD2 (6 bases). Germline assignment: CDR1 SNHLY and CDR2 FYNNEI. The V gene lost 8 bases and the J gene lost 0 bases, with 20 bases spanning the gap. The length of the CDR3 is 17 residues. DNA of the CDR3: TGTGCCAGCTGGGGACGGGGGAGGCGGCACTCCTACAATGAGCAGTTCTTC. As protein: CASWGRGRRHSYNEQFF.

V is TRBV5-6 and J is TRBJ2-7, with 8 bases fitting TRBD1. The CDR3 covers 18 residues. The germline gives CDR1 SGHDT, CDR2 YYEEEE. The trim removed 3 bases at V and 4 bases at J, leaving 18 bases unmatched. CDR3 loop: CASSYPLRSQGEMYEQYF. The DNA of the CDR3 is TGTGCCAGCAGCTACCCCCTCCGTTCACAGGGGGAGATGTACGAGCAGTACTTC.

The V call is TRBV6-6, the J call TRBJ2-2; D perhaps matches TRBD2 (6 bases). Germline V lookup: CDR1 MNHNY, CDR2 SVGAGI (reference sequence). V lost 2 bases, J lost 8 bases, and 12 bases lay in between. This CDR3 spans 14 amino acids. The CDR3 DNA is TGTGCCAGCAGTTACCCCCTCGGGGGAGGGGAGCTGTTTTTT. This codes for CASSYPLGGGELFF.

The chain couples TRBV18 to TRBJ2-6, with D hard to call. CDR1 is KGHSH, CDR2 LQKENI, per germline. The CDR3 has 15 amino acids. V gave up 6 bases and J gave up 0 bases, with 9 bases separating them. Here the CDR3 reads CASSLTSSGANVLTF. Here the CDR3 DNA reads TGTGCCAGCTCGCTGACCAGCTCTGGGGCCAACGTCCTGACTTTC.

V and J are TRBV6-1 and TRBJ1-5, with D possibly TRBD1 on 5 matching bases. This CDR3 region has 14 residues. Germline-derived CDR1 and CDR2 are MNHNS and SASEGT. Trimming shortened V by 3 bases and J by 4 bases, and 10 bases separated the two germline ends. In nucleotides, the CDR3 is TGTGCCAGCAGTGAGTTCAGGGCTAATCAGCCCCAGCATTTT. Translation: CASSEFRANQPQHF.

The genes are TRBV7-9 and TRBJ1-1; D is unresolved. Germline CDR1 and CDR2: SEHNR and FQNEAQ (reference sequence). The CDR3 extends over 15 amino acids. V was pared by 5 bases and J by 3 bases, with 16 bases between. The CDR3 region is CASSPGPEWDTEAFF. The CDR3 DNA reads TGTGCCAGCAGCCCAGGACCTGAGTGGGACACTGAAGCTTTCTTT.

The rearrangement links TRBV9 to TRBJ2-1; TRBD1 matches 7 bases. V was clipped by 0 bases and J by 8 bases; unmatched bases: 5. Germline assignment: CDR1 SGDLS and CDR2 YYNGEE. CDR3 size: 14 residues. The chain's CDR3 is CASSVVGGQDEQFF. The CDR3 DNA reads TGTGCCAGCAGCGTAGTAGGGGGCCAGGATGAGCAGTTCTTC. The whole variable domain, remainder taken from reference TRBV9 and TRBJ2-1, is DSGVTQTPKHLITATGQRVTLRCSPRSGDLSVYWYQQSLDQGLQFLIQYYNGEERAKGNILERFSAQQFPDLHSELNLSSLELGDSALYFCASSVVGGQDEQFFGPGTRLTVL.

This clone was observed a few times. The chain joins TRBV5-1 to TRBJ1-5, with D hard to call. Germline assignment: CDR1 SGHRS and CDR2 YFSETQ. V shed 3 bases and J shed 4 bases, with 8 bases lying between them. This CDR3 comprises 13 residues. CDR3 nucleotide sequence: TGCGCCAGCAGCTCTTTACCGAATCAGCCCCAGCATTTT. It encodes CASSSLPNQPQHF.

This sequence joins TRBV4-3 and TRBJ2-7, with D hard to call. Germline-derived CDR1 and CDR2 are LGHNA and YSLEER. This CDR3 has 12 amino acids. V was trimmed by 3 bases and J by 6 bases, leaving 9 bases between them. The CDR3 sequence: CASSHLFSEQYF. CDR3 nucleotides: TGCGCCAGCAGCCATCTATTCTCCGAGCAGTACTTC.

The chain employs TRBV18 and TRBJ2-5, with 13 nucleotides matching TRBD2. The CDR3 loop spans 18 amino acids. The germline V gene encodes CDR1 KGHSH and CDR2 LQKENI. V shed 6 bases, J shed 5 bases, and the junction held 15 bases outside the gene matches. The CDR3 loop is CASSPYPRTSGRRETQYF. Here the CDR3 DNA reads TGTGCCAGCTCCCCTTACCCTCGGACTAGCGGGAGAAGGGAGACCCAGTACTTC.

V gene TRBV28 combines with J gene TRBJ1-3; D gene ambiguous. This CDR3 spans 16 amino acids. V lost 6 bases, J lost 0 bases, and 15 bases lay in between. Germline loops: CDR1 MDHEN, CDR2 SYDVKM. The CDR3 sequence is CASRTAPSLSGNTIYF. The CDR3 nucleotides read TGTGCCAGCAGGACTGCACCGTCGCTCTCTGGAAACACCATATATTTT.

About this clone itself: The junction departs from the called germline gene at one end, perhaps through a read error. V and J are TRBV2 and TRBJ1-1, with 7 positions matching TRBD1. This CDR3 region has 12 residues. CDR1 and CDR2 from the germline V gene are SNHLY and FYNNEI. The CDR3, as DNA: TGTGCCAGCACCCCATTAGGGGGCCTTAGCCGCTTT. Its translation: CASTPLGGLSRF.

Only one count was recorded for this clone. V usage is TRBV5-8 and J usage is TRBJ2-3, with D unresolved. Germline V CDR1 and CDR2: SGHTS, YDEGEE. The CDR3 has 15 amino acids. The V gene lost 1 base and the J gene lost 2 bases, with 11 bases spanning the gap. CDR3 region: CASSLRPISTDTQYF. CDR3 sequence (DNA): TGTGCCAGCAGCTTGAGGCCGATTTCCACAGATACGCAGTATTTT.

The chain uses TRBV5-1 and TRBJ2-7; 8 nucleotides agree with TRBD2. CDR1 is SGHRS and CDR2 is YFSETQ in the germline V gene. This CDR3 has 14 residues. V lost 2 bases and J lost 1; bases outside the gene matches: 2. The CDR3: CASSFSGISYEQYF. DNA for the CDR3: TGCGCCAGCAGCTTTAGCGGGATTTCCTACGAGCAGTACTTC.

This sequence joins TRBV27 and TRBJ2-7; 8 nucleotides align to TRBD2. J gave up 3 bases and V 2 bases, and 3 bases lay outside the gene matches. CDR1 and CDR2 from the germline V gene are MNHEY and SMNVEV (reference sequence). CDR3 size: 14 residues. The CDR3 loop is CASSLTSGYYEQYF. The DNA for the CDR3 is TGTGCCAGCAGTTTAACTAGCGGATACTACGAGCAGTACTTC.

The gene calls are TRBV5-1 and TRBJ2-5; 7 positions match TRBD1. Germline V lookup: CDR1 SGHRS, CDR2 YFSETQ. V was pared by 4 bases and J by 5 bases, with 14 bases of the junction left unmatched. The length of the CDR3 is 16 residues. CDR3 amino acids: CASSPQLGGSLETQYF. CDR3 sequence (DNA): TGCGCCAGCAGCCCTCAGCTAGGGGGCAGTTTGGAGACCCAGTACTTC.

The chain combines TRBV19 with TRBJ2-3; D is perhaps TRBD2 (7 bases). The germline V gene encodes CDR1 LNHDA and CDR2 SQIVND (reference sequence). V lost 4 bases to trimming and J lost 1 base, with 12 bases between them. CDR3 length equals 15 residues. The CDR3 reads CASSKGGRGTDTQYF. The CDR3 DNA reads TGTGCCAGTAGTAAGGGGGGGAGAGGCACAGATACGCAGTATTTT.

The CDR3, as DNA: TGTGCCAGCAGAACTGGGGCCAACGTCCTGACTTTC. Amino acids: CASRTGANVLTF. The V call is TRBV28, the J call TRBJ2-6; no definite D call. Trimming took off 6 bases at V and 2 bases at J, with 2 bases between the two ends. Germline V gene lookup returns CDR1 MDHEN and CDR2 SYDVKM. This CDR3 is built from 12 residues.

The rearrangement links TRBV10-1 to TRBJ1-1; no reliable D call. Germline-derived CDR1 and CDR2 are WNHNN and SYGVQD (reference sequence). This CDR3 region has 13 residues. V lost 2 bases, J lost 3 bases, and 7 bases lay in between. CDR3 in DNA: TGCGCCAGCAGTGAGCAAGGCTACACTGAAGCTTTCTTT. Translating gives CASSEQGYTEAFF.

The chain recombines TRBV27 with TRBJ1-1; D remains unclear. This CDR3 comprises 14 residues. Germline V lookup: CDR1 MNHEY, CDR2 SMNVEV (reference sequence). V lost 4 bases and J lost 1, with 10 bases in between. The CDR3 here is CASSSWTQNTEAFF. DNA of the CDR3: TGTGCCAGCAGTTCCTGGACCCAGAACACTGAAGCTTTCTTT.